Listed below are T cell receptor beta chains from one sample, sequenced in a study of blood T cell repertoires in COVID-19. Assay used: immunoSEQ multiplex PCR; TCRdb lists only in-frame clones, some missing. The sample contains approximately 37,000 clones, around 87% of which appear only once. Sequencing used peripheral blood. The receptors stem from a man aged 45-65 years in a cohort sampled during active COVID-19. CDR3s include the opening cysteine and the closing phenylalanine or tryptophan. A D gene is named only where the DNA matches it firmly. Not every row has a clone size; where given, it reads once, few, many or a size class.

clone_size	v_call	d_call	j_call	cdr3_aa	cdr3_nt
NA	TRBV21-1	NA	TRBJ2-3	CASSKMSGTITFWATDTQYF	TGTGCCAGCAGCAAAATGAGTGGGACTATCACATTTTGGGCCACAGATACGCAGTATTTT
NA	TRBV5-1	NA	TRBJ2-1	CASSFSGLYNEQFF	TGCGCCAGCAGCTTTAGCGGATTGTACAATGAGCAGTTCTTC
NA	TRBV9	TRBD2	TRBJ2-5	CASSPGGGHGETQYF	TGTGCCAGCAGCCCGGGCGGGGGTCACGGGGAGACCCAGTACTTC
NA	TRBV6-2/TRBV6-3	NA	TRBJ1-6	CASSYSAGTNSPLHF	TGTGCCAGCAGTTACTCGGCAGGGACAAATTCACCCCTCCACTTT
NA	TRBV27	TRBD1	TRBJ1-2	CASSLGTGGFFYGYTF	TGTGCCAGCAGTTTAGGGACAGGGGGGTTTTTCTATGGCTACACCTTC
NA	TRBV11-3	TRBD2	TRBJ2-5	CASSFLGGTGQETQYF	TGTGCCAGCAGCTTCCTCGGGGGGACTGGGCAAGAGACCCAGTACTTC
NA	TRBV11-2	TRBD1	TRBJ2-1	CASRGQGASNEQFF	TGTGCCAGCAGGGGACAGGGGGCTTCCAATGAGCAGTTCTTC
few	TRBV5-6	TRBD2	TRBJ2-3	CASTWVGGRGPNTQYF	TGTGCCAGCACCTGGGTTGGCGGGAGGGGGCCGAATACGCAGTATTTT
NA	TRBV11-2	NA	TRBJ1-6	CASSLVFSANSPLHF	TGTGCCAGCAGCTTAGTTTTCAGCGCTAATTCACCCCTCCACTTT
NA	TRBV19	NA	TRBJ1-4	CASSPGEKLFF	TGTGCCAGTAGCCCGGGAGAAAAACTGTTTTTT
NA	TRBV7-8	TRBD1	TRBJ2-1	CASSSGQGAYNEQFF	TGTGCCAGCAGCTCGGGACAGGGGGCCTACAATGAGCAGTTCTTC
NA	TRBV6-2/TRBV6-3	NA	TRBJ2-6	CASSYSWGVSGANVLTF	TGTGCCAGCAGTTACTCGTGGGGGGTATCTGGGGCCAACGTCCTGACTTTC
NA	TRBV6-5	TRBD2	TRBJ2-1	CASRSSGGSYNEQFF	TGTGCCAGCAGATCTAGCGGGGGCTCCTACAATGAGCAGTTCTTC
NA	TRBV18	TRBD2	TRBJ2-1	CASSPMTAGFDEQFF	TGTGCCAGCTCACCCATGACAGCGGGATTCGATGAGCAGTTCTTC
NA	TRBV19	NA	TRBJ1-3	CASSIGTAGNTIYF	TGTGCCAGTAGTATAGGGACTGCTGGAAACACCATATATTTT
once	TRBV27	NA	TRBJ1-5	CASSLEGVYSNQPQHF	TGTGCCAGCAGTTTAGAGGGGGTTTATAGCAATCAGCCCCAGCATTTT
NA	TRBV5-5	TRBD1	TRBJ1-2	CASSSQQGTYGYTF	TGTGCCAGCAGCTCTCAACAGGGGACCTATGGCTACACCTTC
NA	TRBV20-1	NA	TRBJ2-2	CSARFNGELFF	TGCAGTGCCCGGTTTAACGGGGAGCTGTTTTTT
NA	TRBV18	TRBD1	TRBJ2-6	CASSPTGVGANVLTF	TGTGCCAGCTCACCCACAGGGGTCGGGGCCAACGTCCTGACTTTC
NA	TRBV11-3	NA	TRBJ2-5	CASSLKSEGWETQYF	TGTGCCAGCAGCTTAAAGTCCGAGGGTTGGGAGACCCAGTACTTC
few	TRBV7-9	TRBD1	TRBJ1-2	CASSSSTGQGIDGYTF	TGTGCCAGCAGCTCTTCGACGGGACAGGGAATCGATGGCTACACCTTC
few	TRBV6-2/TRBV6-3	TRBD2	TRBJ2-5	CASSLTRTSGGEETQYF	TGTGCCAGCAGCCTCACCCGGACTAGCGGGGGCGAAGAGACCCAGTACTTC
NA	TRBV6-6	NA	TRBJ1-4	CASSSLRTEREEKLFF	TGTGCCAGCAGTTCCCTACGGACAGAACGGGAAGAAAAACTGTTTTTT
NA	TRBV18	NA	TRBJ2-3	CASSPPEAGAQYF	TGTGCCAGCTCACCACCGGAGGCAGGAGCGCAGTATTTT
NA	TRBV5-1	TRBD2	TRBJ2-5	CASTETSGGGETQYF	TGCGCCAGCACCGAGACTAGCGGGGGGGGAGAGACCCAGTACTTC
NA	TRBV11-3	NA	TRBJ2-2	CATRLVNTGELFF	TGTGCCACCCGACTGGTAAACACCGGGGAGCTGTTTTTT
NA	TRBV5-1	TRBD2	TRBJ2-1	CASSSLAGGHNEQFF	TGCGCCAGCAGCTCCCTAGCGGGGGGACATAATGAGCAGTTCTTC
once	TRBV28	TRBD1	TRBJ1-1	CASSFTSDREETEAFF	TGTGCCAGCAGTTTTACTTCGGACAGGGAGGAGACTGAAGCTTTCTTT
few	TRBV21-1	NA	TRBJ2-7	CASSTLQGAYEQYF	TGTGCCAGCAGCACCCTACAGGGGGCGTACGAGCAGTACTTC
NA	TRBV4-1	TRBD2	TRBJ2-5	CASSQDTGLDLETQYF	TGCGCCAGCAGCCAAGATACAGGACTAGACCTGGAGACCCAGTACTTC
NA	TRBV15	TRBD1	TRBJ2-3	CATTPGGTGGYITDTQYF	TGTGCCACCACCCCAGGAGGGACAGGGGGGTACATCACAGATACGCAGTATTTT
NA	TRBV5-1	TRBD1	TRBJ2-3	CASSPGDRGGDTQYF	TGCGCCAGCAGCCCGGGGGACAGGGGAGGAGATACGCAGTATTTT